Listed below are T cell receptor beta chains from one sample, sequenced in a study of response to subunit inactivated influenza vaccine. TCRdb ran MiXCR on the RT-PCR reads and lists one entry per CDR3 protein. The sample lists roughly 700,000 distinct CDR3 sequences; roughly 13% were seen once. The specimen was PBMCs from blood, collected about 14 days before vaccination. Source of these receptors: a man aged 50 or older who received an inactivated influenza vaccine. Both conserved end residues are part of each CDR3. The order of the fields is V gene, clone size, D gene, J gene, CDR3 DNA, CDR3 protein. D genes are given only for firm matches. Size values are once, few and many counts, or a class for expanded clones, and some rows have none.

V: TRBV7-8; size: many; D: .; J: TRBJ1-5; DNA: TGTGCCAGCAGCAAGTTTCAACAGCCCCAGCATTTT; CDR3: CASSKFQQPQHF
V: TRBV11-2; size: .; D: TRBD1; J: TRBJ2-7; DNA: TGTGCCAGCAGCGCCTACAGGGGGAGATCCTACGAGCAGTACTTC; CDR3: CASSAYRGRSYEQYF
V: TRBV12-3/TRBV12-4; size: .; D: TRBD2; J: TRBJ2-6; DNA: TGTGCCAGCAGTTCGCCGGGACTAGCGGGGGGGCTAGGGGCCAACGTCCTGACTTTC; CDR3: CASSSPGLAGGLGANVLTF
V: TRBV6-2/TRBV6-3; size: .; D: .; J: TRBJ1-2; DNA: TGTGCCAGCAGTTACCCATTGGGCGGCTACACCTTC; CDR3: CASSYPLGGYTF
V: TRBV12-3/TRBV12-4; size: few; D: .; J: TRBJ2-3; DNA: TGTGCCAGCAGTACCCAGCGGGATACGCAGTATTTT; CDR3: CASSTQRDTQYF
V: TRBV3-1; size: few; D: .; J: TRBJ2-5; DNA: TGTGCCAGCAGCCCGGGGTCCCTGTGGGAGACCCAGTACTTC; CDR3: CASSPGSLWETQYF
V: TRBV6-2/TRBV6-3; size: few; D: .; J: TRBJ2-2; DNA: TGTGCCACGGATACTCAGGGTCCCGGGGAGCTGTTTTTT; CDR3: CATDTQGPGELFF
V: TRBV30; size: few; D: .; J: TRBJ1-1; DNA: TGTGCCTGGAGTGTATTAGAGCCTGAAGCTTTCTTT; CDR3: CAWSVLEPEAFF
V: TRBV5-1; size: few; D: .; J: TRBJ2-6; DNA: TGCGCCAGCAGCTTGGAAGGTGCAGGGCTCACTGGGGCCAACGTCCTGACTTTC; CDR3: CASSLEGAGLTGANVLTF
V: TRBV5-1; size: few; D: TRBD1; J: TRBJ1-5; DNA: TGCGCCAGCAGTAAGACAGGGAGTAGCGATCAGCCCCAGCATTTT; CDR3: CASSKTGSSDQPQHF
V: TRBV5-1; size: few; D: .; J: TRBJ2-5; DNA: TGCGCCAGCAGCTTGGGTACTATAGAGACCCAGTACTTC; CDR3: CASSLGTIETQYF
V: TRBV9; size: .; D: TRBD2; J: TRBJ2-1; DNA: TGTGCCAGCAGCGTAGGAAGTACTAGCGGGAGGGCCCTCTACAATGAGCAGTTCTTC; CDR3: CASSVGSTSGRALYNEQFF
V: TRBV20-1; size: many; D: .; J: TRBJ1-2; DNA: TGCAGTCCTTCCCTTGAGGACTATGGCTACACCTTC; CDR3: CSPSLEDYGYTF
V: TRBV2; size: .; D: TRBD1; J: TRBJ2-7; DNA: TGTGCCACCGGGGACAGTACAGTCTCCGAGCAGTACTTC; CDR3: CATGDSTVSEQYF
V: TRBV28; size: few; D: .; J: TRBJ2-1; DNA: TGTGCCAGCAGTTTAAACCCCCACAGATACAATGAGCAGTTCTTC; CDR3: CASSLNPHRYNEQFF
V: TRBV2; size: few; D: .; J: TRBJ1-5; DNA: TGTGCCAGCAGGGAAGGGGACACAAGCAATCAGCCCCAGCATTTT; CDR3: CASREGDTSNQPQHF
V: TRBV19; size: .; D: .; J: TRBJ2-7; DNA: TGTGCCAGTAGTATAGCCGGGAGCCTCTACGAGCAGTACTTC; CDR3: CASSIAGSLYEQYF
V: TRBV7-2; size: many; D: .; J: TRBJ2-1; DNA: TGTGCCAGCAGCTTAGGGGGGGGACAGTCCTACAATGAGCAGTTCTTC; CDR3: CASSLGGGQSYNEQFF
V: TRBV15; size: few; D: .; J: TRBJ1-5; DNA: TGTGCCACCAGCTTCGGACGTAGCAATCAGCCCCAGCATTTT; CDR3: CATSFGRSNQPQHF
V: TRBV14; size: many; D: TRBD2; J: TRBJ2-1; DNA: TGTGCCAGCAGCCCCAGACTAGCGGGTAAAAGCAATGAGCAGTTCTTC; CDR3: CASSPRLAGKSNEQFF
V: TRBV29-1; size: .; D: .; J: TRBJ2-1; DNA: TGCAGCGTTGAGCGGACTTCTTGGGATGAGCAGTTCTTC; CDR3: CSVERTSWDEQFF
V: TRBV5-1; size: many; D: .; J: TRBJ2-2; DNA: TGCGCCAGCAGCTTGGCCGGACAGGGAGGGACCGGGGAGCTGTTTTTT; CDR3: CASSLAGQGGTGELFF
V: TRBV5-6; size: few; D: TRBD1; J: TRBJ2-5; DNA: TGTGCCAGCAGCGCCCTAGGGGGCCTGGGATCGTATGAGACCCAGTACTTC; CDR3: CASSALGGLGSYETQYF
V: TRBV4-3; size: few; D: .; J: TRBJ2-1; DNA: TGCGCCAGCAGCCAAGATTTGAGCAATGAGCAGTTCTTC; CDR3: CASSQDLSNEQFF
V: TRBV6-5; size: many; D: .; J: TRBJ2-1; DNA: TGTGCCAGCAGTTCCGGGACGTTGAGCTCCTACAATGAGCAGTTCTTC; CDR3: CASSSGTLSSYNEQFF
V: TRBV6-2/TRBV6-3; size: .; D: .; J: TRBJ1-6; DNA: TGTGCCAGCAGTTACGTATCCGGTTCACCCCTCCACTTT; CDR3: CASSYVSGSPLHF
V: TRBV28; size: many; D: .; J: TRBJ2-7; DNA: TGTGCCAGCAGTTTAGGGGCCAGGGTGGGAGAGCAGTACTTC; CDR3: CASSLGARVGEQYF
V: TRBV2; size: many; D: .; J: TRBJ1-6; DNA: TGTGCCAGCAGTGATGTCAAATCACCCCTCCACTTT; CDR3: CASSDVKSPLHF
V: TRBV30; size: .; D: .; J: TRBJ1-2; DNA: TGTGCCTCGCACCGTCCGGGGGGAGCTAACTATGGCTACACCTTC; CDR3: CASHRPGGANYGYTF
V: TRBV12-3/TRBV12-4; size: few; D: .; J: TRBJ1-5; DNA: TGTGCCAGCAGTGGCTCCGGTCAGCCCCAGCATTTT; CDR3: CASSGSGQPQHF
V: TRBV5-1; size: .; D: .; J: TRBJ2-2; DNA: TGCGCCAGCAGCCCCCTAGGGGGAGGAGAGAACACCGGGGAGCTGCTTTTT; CDR3: CASSPLGGGENTGELLF
V: TRBV6-2/TRBV6-3; size: .; D: TRBD2; J: TRBJ2-1; DNA: TGTGCCAGCAGTTATTGGGGGTCTAGCGGTTTTTTCGATGAGCAGTTCTTC; CDR3: CASSYWGSSGFFDEQFF
V: TRBV7-6; size: few; D: TRBD2; J: TRBJ2-6; DNA: TGTGCCAGCAGCCCCTACCCAGCGGGAGAAATCTCTGGGGCCAACGTCCTGACTTTC; CDR3: CASSPYPAGEISGANVLTF
V: TRBV27; size: .; D: .; J: TRBJ2-7; DNA: TGTGCCAGCAGAGAAATAACGGGCGGGACCGAGCAGTACTTC; CDR3: CASREITGGTEQYF
V: TRBV3-1; size: .; D: TRBD2; J: TRBJ2-3; DNA: TGTGCCAGCAGCAAACTAGCGGGGGGACCCACAGATACGCAGTATTTT; CDR3: CASSKLAGGPTDTQYF
V: TRBV25-1; size: .; D: TRBD1; J: TRBJ2-5; DNA: TGTGCCAGCGGGACAGGAGGTGGAGAGACCCAGTACTTC; CDR3: CASGTGGGETQYF
V: TRBV7-2; size: many; D: .; J: TRBJ1-6; DNA: TGTGCCAGCAGCTTCAGCCTCTCGACCCTCCACTTT; CDR3: CASSFSLSTLHF
V: TRBV10-3; size: many; D: .; J: TRBJ2-7; DNA: TGTGCCATCAGTGAAAAGGAGGCATTTCAGTACTTC; CDR3: CAISEKEAFQYF
V: TRBV10-3; size: .; D: .; J: TRBJ2-1; DNA: TGTGCCATCATGTTGGGGAATGAGCAGTTCTTC; CDR3: CAIMLGNEQFF